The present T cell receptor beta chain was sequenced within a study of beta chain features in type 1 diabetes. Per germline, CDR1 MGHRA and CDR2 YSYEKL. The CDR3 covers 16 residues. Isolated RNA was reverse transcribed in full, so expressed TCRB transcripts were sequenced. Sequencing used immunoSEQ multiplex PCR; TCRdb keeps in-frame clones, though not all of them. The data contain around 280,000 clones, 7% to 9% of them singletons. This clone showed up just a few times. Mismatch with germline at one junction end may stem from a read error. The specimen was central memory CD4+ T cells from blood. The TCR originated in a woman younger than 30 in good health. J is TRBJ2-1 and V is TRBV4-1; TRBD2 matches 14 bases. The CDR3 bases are TGCGCCAGCAGTCAAGCGACTAGCGGGAGGGCCTATGAGCAGTTCTTC. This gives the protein CASSQATSGRAYEQFF.